Presented here are 8 T cell receptor beta chains from one specimen sequenced in a study of control samples from healthy donors and cancer patients. Profiling relied on immunoSEQ multiplex PCR, and the TCRdb table lists in-frame clones only, not all of them. The sample yields roughly 170,000 clones, 94% seen once. Sequencing was carried out using blood. The receptors stem from a woman aged 18 to 35 in good health.

The chain couples TRBV7-2 to TRBJ1-2, with D tentatively TRBD1 (5 bases). The V gene lost 2 bases and the J gene lost 7 bases, with 14 bases spanning the gap. CDR1 and CDR2 from the germline V gene are SGHTA and FQGNSA. The CDR3 runs 14 residues. The CDR3 DNA follows: TGTGCCAGCAGCTTAAATAAGGGGCCAAGTGGCTACACCTTC. Residues: CASSLNKGPSGYTF.

V usage is TRBV18 and J usage is TRBJ2-7; D unresolved. V lost 1 base and J 5 bases, leaving 12 bases between the germline ends. Germline V gene data show CDR1 as KGHSH and CDR2 as LQKENI. The CDR3 is made up of 14 amino acids. CDR3 loop: CASSPRVDFNEQYF. The CDR3 nucleotides are TGTGCCAGCTCACCACGGGTAGACTTCAACGAGCAGTACTTC.

This chain joins TRBV11-2 and TRBJ2-7; 9 bases match TRBD2. V was pared by 3 bases and J by 0 bases, with 3 bases of the junction left unmatched. CDR1 and CDR2 (germline): SGHAT, FQNNGV. There are 15 residues in the CDR3. The CDR3 nucleotides are TGTGCCAGCAGCTTCGCGGGAGGGTACTCCTACGAGCAGTACTTC. It specifies CASSFAGGYSYEQYF.

The chain uses TRBV24-1 and TRBJ1-4; 9 bases match TRBD1. V dropped 4 bases and J dropped 8; count of bases not matched to a gene: 7. This CDR3 spans 15 amino acids. Germline-derived CDR1 and CDR2 are KGHDR and SFDVKD. CDR3 region: CATSDGQGRGEKLFF. DNA for the CDR3: TGTGCCACCAGTGACGGACAGGGGAGGGGCGAAAAACTGTTTTTT.

The chain employs TRBV2 and TRBJ1-5; TRBD1 is a possible D gene (5 bases). Germline-derived CDR1 and CDR2 are SNHLY and FYNNEI. This CDR3 is 14 amino acids long. V was shortened by 7 bases and J by 2 bases, with 12 bases between the two germline ends. CDR3 amino acids: CASTWARGNQPQHF. The CDR3 DNA sequence: TGTGCCAGCACCTGGGCCAGGGGCAATCAGCCCCAGCATTTT. The full variable domain, rest sourced from reference TRBV2 and TRBJ1-5, is EPEVTQTPSHQVTQMGQEVILRCVPISNHLYFYWYRQILGQKVEFLVSFYNNEISEKSEIFDDQFSVERPDGSNFTLKIRSTKLEDSAMYFCASTWARGNQPQHFGDGTRLSIL.

The chain carries TRBV2 and TRBJ2-2, with 7 bases lining up with TRBD1. The V gene end was trimmed by 2 bases and the J gene end by 0 bases; junction bases not matched to a gene: 0. This CDR3 comprises 15 residues. The germline V gene encodes CDR1 SNHLY and CDR2 FYNNEI. The CDR3 here is CASSEQGANTGELFF. CDR3 nucleotide sequence: TGTGCCAGCAGTGAACAGGGGGCGAACACCGGGGAGCTGTTTTTT.

The V gene is TRBV6-5, the J gene TRBJ1-1; D perhaps matches TRBD1 (5 bases). From germline, CDR1 is MNHEY and CDR2 SVGAGI. Trimming removed 0 bases at V and 11 bases at J, with 13 bases between. The CDR3 covers 13 residues. As DNA, the CDR3 is TGTGCCAGCAGTTACTCGGCCAGGGCGGATGCTTTCTTT. Its protein product is CASSYSARADAFF.

The CDR3 region is CASSRRSGAGNTIYF. The CDR3 DNA follows: TGTGCCAGCAGCCGGAGGTCGGGCGCTGGAAACACCATATATTTT. The gene calls are TRBV6-5 and TRBJ1-3; D unresolved. Germline values: CDR1 MNHEY, CDR2 SVGAGI. Trimming stripped 6 bases from V and 2 bases from J, with 14 bases between. This CDR3 region has 15 residues.